This entry lists 23 T cell receptor beta chains sequenced from one sample in a study of CD8 T cells in ankylosing spondylitis. What these receptors recognize is not known. TCRdb fed the 5' RACE reads into MiXCR, producing one record per CDR3 protein. Among approximately 220,000 distinct CDR3 sequences listed, around 20% were seen once. Whole-study results and caveats: Blood of patients with ankylosing spondylitis appeared to be characterized by a TCR beta motif of about eight highly homologous variants.

The sample consisted of blood, either unsorted or a sorted T cell fraction (not recorded which). The receptors come from a male donor with ankylosing spondylitis.

This clonotype appeared a few times. V gene TRBV7-2 combines with J gene TRBJ1-5; TRBD1 is a possible D gene (6 bases). Trimming removed 5 bases from V and 3 bases from J, with 17 bases in between. The CDR3 is made up of 16 amino acids. Per germline, CDR1 SGHTA and CDR2 FQGNSA. CDR3 bases: TGTGCCAGCAGCCTACCCGACAGGACCTTCAATCAGCCCCAGCATTTT. Encoded protein: CASSLPDRTFNQPQHF.

The V call is TRBV2, the J call TRBJ2-7; no firm D call. The CDR3 length is 10 residues. Trimming took 10 bases from V and 3 from J, leaving 7 bases between them. Germline V gene lookup returns CDR1 SNHLY and CDR2 FYNNEI. Here the CDR3 reads CATRNYEQYF. DNA of the CDR3: TGTGCCACCCGCAACTACGAGCAGTACTTC. Full variable domain (outside the CDR3, taken from reference TRBV2 and TRBJ2-7): EPEVTQTPSHQVTQMGQEVILRCVPISNHLYFYWYRQILGQKVEFLVSFYNNEISEKSEIFDDQFSVERPDGSNFTLKIRSTKLEDSAMYFCATRNYEQYFGPGTRLTVT.

This chain joins TRBV19 and TRBJ2-1; D perhaps matches TRBD2 (5 bases). Germline CDR1 LNHDA, CDR2 SQIVND (reference sequence). V was clipped by 1 base and J by 0 bases, with 16 bases between them. The CDR3 runs to 18 residues. In DNA form, the CDR3 reads TGTGCCAGTAGTATAGGTGTAGGGCGGGTCAGCTCCTACAATGAGCAGTTCTTC. Its protein product is CASSIGVGRVSSYNEQFF.

This sequence joins TRBV20-1 and TRBJ2-3; 7 nucleotides line up with TRBD2. Trimming removed 3 bases from V and 2 bases from J; junction bases left unmatched: 5. Germline CDR1 DFQATT, CDR2 SNEGSKA (reference sequence). The CDR3 covers 14 residues. CDR3 loop: CSASEAGITDTQYF. The DNA for the CDR3 is TGCAGTGCTAGTGAAGCGGGAATCACAGATACGCAGTATTTT.

This clonotype has just a few counts. The V call is TRBV5-1, the J call TRBJ2-7; D is ambiguous. CDR3 length: 15 amino acids. CDR1 and CDR2 from the germline V gene are SGHRS and YFSETQ. Trimming took off 10 bases at V and 6 bases at J, with 26 bases between the two ends. The CDR3 loop is CARPWVMRKWGEQYF. The CDR3 DNA follows: TGCGCCCGACCCTGGGTCATGCGTAAATGGGGCGAGCAGTACTTC.

This clonotype was found many times. V is TRBV5-1 and J is TRBJ1-4, with D possibly TRBD1 on 5 matching bases. The germline V gene has CDR1 SGHRS and CDR2 YFSETQ. CDR3 length: 15 residues. The V gene lost 4 bases and the J gene lost 7 bases, with 17 bases spanning the gap. CDR3 in amino acids: CASSPSPGPTEKLFF. The CDR3 DNA is TGCGCCAGCAGCCCCTCCCCGGGACCGACTGAAAAACTGTTTTTT.

This clonotype was found a few times. This chain joins TRBV7-2 and TRBJ1-5, with D hard to call. The length of the CDR3 is 14 residues. Trimming pared 1 base from V and 11 bases from J, leaving 15 bases between. Looked up from germline, CDR1 is SGHTA and CDR2 is FQGNSA. CDR3 sequence reads: CASSLGAGNWAQHF. In DNA, the CDR3 is TGTGCCAGCAGCTTAGGGGCAGGAAATTGGGCCCAGCATTTT.

The chain has TRBV29-1 and TRBJ2-1, with 14 positions matching TRBD2. This CDR3 is built from 19 residues. Germline V gene lookup returns CDR1 SQVTM and CDR2 ANQGSEA. Trimming cost V 6 bases and J 6 bases; bases outside gene matches: 19. The CDR3 sequence is CSVGSGTSGSLPPFNEQFF. The CDR3 DNA is TGCAGCGTGGGCTCCGGGACTAGCGGGAGTTTACCCCCATTCAATGAGCAGTTCTTC.

This clonotype was counted between two and nine times. This rearrangement joins TRBV29-1 to TRBJ1-2; D may be TRBD1 (6 bases). This CDR3 is built from 14 residues. Trimming removed 2 bases from V and 2 bases from J, with 12 bases in between. Germline CDR1 and CDR2: SQVTM and ANQGSEA. The CDR3 nucleotides are TGCAGCGTTGAACCCCGGGACATAAACTATGGCTACACCTTC. Its protein is CSVEPRDINYGYTF.

The chain has TRBV29-1 and TRBJ2-3; TRBD1 is a possible D gene (6 bases). The germline CDR1 and CDR2 sequences are SQVTM and ANQGSEA. The V and J ends lost 3 bases and 6 bases respectively, with 25 bases between them. This CDR3 spans 17 amino acids. This chain's CDR3 is CSVEKPGHEIDGDTQYF. The DNA of the CDR3 is TGCAGCGTTGAGAAGCCGGGACACGAAATTGACGGGGATACGCAGTATTTT.

This chain connects TRBV24-1 to TRBJ1-2; 9 nucleotides agree with TRBD1. Germline lookup yields CDR1 KGHDR and CDR2 SFDVKD. The V gene end was trimmed by 6 bases and the J gene end by 3 bases; junction bases not matched to a gene: 7. CDR3 length: 15 residues. The CDR3 loop reads CATSTPGTGYYGYTF. CDR3 in DNA: TGTGCCACCAGTACCCCCGGGACAGGGTACTATGGCTACACCTTC.

There are a few counts of this clonotype. J is TRBJ2-1 and V is TRBV4-1, with D unclear. Germline lookup yields CDR1 MGHRA and CDR2 YSYEKL. CDR3 length equals 14 residues. V lost 0 bases and J 6 bases, leaving 9 bases between the germline ends. CDR3 coding DNA: TGCGCCAGCAGCCAAGATACGGTTGTCAATGAGCAGTTCTTC. This translates into CASSQDTVVNEQFF.

Notes on this clonotype: A read error may account for a junction end that differs from germline. The V and J genes are TRBV2 and TRBJ2-7; D is undetermined. This CDR3 is built from 11 residues. The V gene's germline CDR1 is SNHLY and CDR2 FYNNEI. The CDR3 loop is CASSERYKQYF. The CDR3 region has the DNA TGTGCCAGCAGTGAACGCTACAAGCAGTACTTC.

The chain couples TRBV9 to TRBJ2-7, with D perhaps TRBD2 (6 bases). V was trimmed by 0 bases and J by 6 bases, leaving 10 bases between them. Germline V CDR1 and CDR2: SGDLS, YYNGEE. CDR3 length: 13 residues. Here the CDR3 DNA reads TGTGCCAGCAGCGTAGCGGGGGATGGCGAGCAGTACTTC. This encodes CASSVAGDGEQYF.

V and J are TRBV7-9 and TRBJ2-7; 8 bases are shared with TRBD2. The CDR3 runs 17 residues. Trimming cost V 5 bases and J 3 bases; bases outside gene matches: 15. Germline CDR1 SEHNR, CDR2 FQNEAQ (reference sequence). Written as DNA, the CDR3 is TGTGCCAGCAGCACCCCCCGGGGGGGAGGGGCCGTCTACGAGCAGTACTTC. Residues: CASSTPRGGGAVYEQYF.

This clonotype was recorded many times. V gene TRBV5-1 combines with J gene TRBJ1-2; no definite D call. Trimming shortened V by 0 bases and J by 4 bases, and 1 base separated the two germline ends. The CDR3 is 11 amino acids. Germline CDR1 SGHRS, CDR2 YFSETQ. DNA of the CDR3: TGCGCCAGCAGCTTGGGCTATGGCTACACCTTC. It codes for CASSLGYGYTF.

This clonotype was counted ten times or more. The V and J genes are TRBV4-3 and TRBJ2-4; no clear D. The CDR3 sequence is 11 residues long. Trimming cost V 1 base and J 8 bases, with 3 bases left between them. Germline V gives CDR1 LGHNA, CDR2 YSLEER. CDR3 loop: CASSQGDIQYF. The CDR3 DNA reads TGCGCCAGCAGCCAAGGGGACATTCAGTACTTC.

V gene TRBV2 combines with J gene TRBJ2-1; D remains ambiguous. The CDR3 runs 14 residues. The V end was cut by 8 bases, the J end by 2 bases, with 13 bases between. Germline assignment: CDR1 SNHLY and CDR2 FYNNEI. This CDR3 is CASPGGLAYNEQFF. Written as DNA, the CDR3 is TGTGCCAGCCCCGGCGGCCTGGCCTACAATGAGCAGTTCTTC.

This clonotype was observed a few times. The gene calls are TRBV29-1 and TRBJ1-1; no reliable D call. V lost 0 bases to trimming and J lost 1 base, with 12 bases between them. The CDR3 sequence is 15 residues long. Germline-derived CDR1 and CDR2 are SQVTM and ANQGSEA. This CDR3 reads CSVEEIAGWNTEAFF. In DNA, the CDR3 is TGCAGCGTTGAAGAGATAGCGGGCTGGAACACTGAAGCTTTCTTT.

This clonotype was seen more than once but under ten times. The chain recombines TRBV19 with TRBJ2-7; perhaps TRBD2 as D (6 bases). In germline, CDR1 is LNHDA, CDR2 SQIVND (reference sequence). V was shortened by 5 bases and J by 0 bases, with 14 bases between the two germline ends. The CDR3 is 15 residues long. CDR3 protein: CASSPRDSSSYEQYF. The CDR3 nucleotides are TGTGCCAGTAGTCCCCGGGACTCGAGCTCCTACGAGCAGTACTTC.

The genes are TRBV2 and TRBJ2-1; 9 bases match TRBD2. The V and J ends lost 5 bases and 5 bases, in that order; junction bases with no gene match: 16. There are 18 residues in the CDR3. The V gene's germline CDR1 is SNHLY and CDR2 FYNNEI. The CDR3 spells CASSQGGGAGGYNNEQFF. CDR3 nucleotide sequence: TGTGCCAGCAGTCAAGGGGGGGGAGCGGGAGGATATAACAATGAGCAGTTCTTC.

The genes are TRBV4-3 and TRBJ2-7, with D perhaps TRBD2 (6 bases). This CDR3 region has 17 residues. In germline, CDR1 is LGHNA, CDR2 YSLEER. The ends were cut back, 0 bases at V and 4 bases at J, with 19 bases in the middle. The CDR3 sequence is CASSQDLRGLSLYEQYF. The CDR3 bases are TGCGCCAGCAGCCAAGATCTAAGGGGACTTTCCCTTTACGAGCAGTACTTC.

The CDR3, as DNA: TGTGCCAGCAGCCACCGACTAGCGGGTCCAGTCACCGGGGAGCTGTTTTTT. Residues: CASSHRLAGPVTGELFF. This chain links TRBV5-8 with TRBJ2-2, with 10 positions matching TRBD2. Germline V gene lookup returns CDR1 SGHTS and CDR2 YDEGEE. V shed 4 bases, J shed 4 bases, and the junction held 10 bases outside the gene matches. This CDR3 comprises 17 residues. The whole variable domain, filled in from reference TRBV5-8 and TRBJ2-2, reads EAGVTQSPTHLIKTRGQQATLRCSPISGHTSVYWYQQALGLGLQFLLWYDEGEERNRGNFPPRFSGRQFPNYSSELNVNALELEDSALYLCASSHRLAGPVTGELFFGEGSRLTVL.